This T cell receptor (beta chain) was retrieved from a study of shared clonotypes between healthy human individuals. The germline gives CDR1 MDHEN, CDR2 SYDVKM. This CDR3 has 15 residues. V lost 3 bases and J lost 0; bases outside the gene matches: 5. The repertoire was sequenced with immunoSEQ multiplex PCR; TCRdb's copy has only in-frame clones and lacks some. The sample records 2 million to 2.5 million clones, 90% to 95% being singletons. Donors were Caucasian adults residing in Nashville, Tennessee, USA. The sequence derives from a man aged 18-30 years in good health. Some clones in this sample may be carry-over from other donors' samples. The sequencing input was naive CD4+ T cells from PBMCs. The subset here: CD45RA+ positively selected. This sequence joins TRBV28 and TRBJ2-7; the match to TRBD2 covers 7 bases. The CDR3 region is CASSLGGSGSYEQYF. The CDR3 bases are TGTGCCAGCAGTTTGGGCGGGAGCGGCTCCTACGAGCAGTACTTC.